This T cell receptor beta chain was sequenced for a study of tumor and adjacent non-tumor tissue in lung cancer. The study's findings and limits: Normal lung showed higher cumulative top 100 clone frequency than tumor. Significantly higher TCR diversity was found in tumor than normal lung.

The library came from three nested PCR rounds adapted from ARM-PCR protocols. MiXCR was run by TCRdb on the multiplex PCR reads, yielding one entry per CDR3 protein. Of 110,000 or so distinct CDR3 sequences detected, about 61% appear once; the ten largest clones hold 15% to 20%. The CDR3 is made up of 17 amino acids. Germline loops: CDR1 DFQATT, CDR2 SNEGSKA (reference sequence). Concerning this clonotype itself: The antigen remains unidentified. A clone one base away is much larger, so this may be a read error.

The template was RNA from unsorted bulk tissue. The normal lung tissue was taken more than 3 cm from the tumor edge. The chain joins TRBV20-1 to TRBJ2-1, with 9 nucleotides matching TRBD2. The receptor was isolated from a man between 60 and 70 years old with non-small cell lung cancer. Sequences were obtained from distant non-tumor lung tissue. CDR3 nucleotides: TGCAGTGCTAGTAGCGGGTTAGCGGGAGATGGTTGGAATGAGCACTTCTTC. It codes for CSASSGLAGDGWNEHFF.